These T cell receptor beta chains were read from a single sample in a study of blood T cell repertoires in COVID-19. Here immunoSEQ multiplex PCR was the method, and the copy in TCRdb shows in-frame clones only, minus some. The sample lists 210,000 or so clones, 83% occurring once. Sequences were obtained from peripheral blood. The origin of the receptors is a woman in her 30s with COVID-19, enrolled during active disease. CDR3s include the opening cysteine and the closing phenylalanine or tryptophan. D genes are given only for firm matches. A clone size is listed for some rows: how often the clone was seen (once, few, many), or a class if it is expanded.

j_gene: TRBJ2-7
v_gene: TRBV19
d_gene: TRBD2
abundance: .
CDR3aa: CASSIDASGGLEQYF
CDR3nt: TGTGCCAGTAGTATAGACGCTAGCGGGGGCCTAGAGCAGTACTTC

j_gene: TRBJ2-2
v_gene: TRBV27
d_gene: TRBD2
abundance: .
CDR3aa: CASSLRWDYVTGELFF
CDR3nt: TGTGCCAGCAGTCTTCGGTGGGACTACGTCACCGGGGAGCTGTTTTTT

j_gene: TRBJ1-1
v_gene: TRBV18
d_gene: TRBD1
abundance: .
CDR3aa: CASSPTQGATEAFF
CDR3nt: TGTGCCAGCTCACCAACTCAGGGGGCCACTGAAGCTTTCTTT

j_gene: TRBJ1-2
v_gene: TRBV2
d_gene: .
abundance: few
CDR3aa: CASTEREGYTF
CDR3nt: TGTGCCAGCACTGAGAGGGAAGGCTACACCTTC

j_gene: TRBJ1-1
v_gene: TRBV10-1
d_gene: .
abundance: .
CDR3aa: CASSDYRENTEAFF
CDR3nt: TGCGCCAGCAGTGACTACAGGGAGAACACTGAAGCTTTCTTT

j_gene: TRBJ2-1
v_gene: TRBV3-1/TRBV3-2
d_gene: .
abundance: once
CDR3aa: CASSLPSPEQFF
CDR3nt: TGTGCCAGCAGCCTCCCCTCCCCGGAGCAGTTCTTC

j_gene: TRBJ2-7
v_gene: TRBV5-5
d_gene: TRBD1
abundance: .
CDR3aa: CASSLTLRDRDEQYF
CDR3nt: TGTGCCAGCAGCTTGACTTTACGGGACAGGGACGAGCAGTACTTC

j_gene: TRBJ1-4
v_gene: TRBV7-3
d_gene: TRBD1
abundance: .
CDR3aa: CASSTRGPRDRDNEKLFF
CDR3nt: TGTGCCAGCAGCACGAGAGGCCCCCGGGACAGGGATAATGAAAAACTGTTTTTT

j_gene: TRBJ1-2
v_gene: TRBV7-2
d_gene: TRBD1
abundance: .
CDR3aa: CASSLDRGYGYTF
CDR3nt: TGTGCCAGCAGCTTAGACAGGGGCTATGGCTACACCTTC

j_gene: TRBJ1-2
v_gene: TRBV7-8
d_gene: .
abundance: .
CDR3aa: CASSYLAGGYGYTF
CDR3nt: TGTGCCAGCAGCTACTTAGCGGGGGGCTATGGCTACACCTTC

j_gene: TRBJ2-1
v_gene: TRBV9
d_gene: .
abundance: .
CDR3aa: CASSVAQGYNEQFF
CDR3nt: TGTGCCAGCAGCGTAGCTCAGGGGTACAATGAGCAGTTCTTC

j_gene: TRBJ1-4
v_gene: TRBV5-6
d_gene: TRBD1
abundance: .
CDR3aa: CASSAGTGTKKLFF
CDR3nt: TGTGCCAGCAGCGCCGGGACAGGGACGAAAAAACTGTTTTTT

j_gene: TRBJ2-1
v_gene: TRBV5-6
d_gene: .
abundance: .
CDR3aa: CASSLAVGGEQFF
CDR3nt: TGTGCCAGCAGCTTGGCGGTCGGGGGTGAGCAGTTCTTC

j_gene: TRBJ2-3
v_gene: TRBV28
d_gene: TRBD2
abundance: .
CDR3aa: CASSLAGGMDTQYF
CDR3nt: TGTGCCAGCAGTTTAGCGGGGGGGATGGATACGCAGTATTTT

j_gene: TRBJ2-2
v_gene: TRBV6-2/TRBV6-3
d_gene: TRBD2
abundance: .
CDR3aa: CASSYQFGPGGGPTGELFF
CDR3nt: TGTGCCAGCAGTTACCAGTTTGGTCCGGGAGGTGGGCCCACCGGGGAGCTGTTTTTT

j_gene: TRBJ2-3
v_gene: TRBV15
d_gene: TRBD2
abundance: .
CDR3aa: CATSPSTSGGTGTQYF
CDR3nt: TGTGCCACCAGCCCCTCGACTAGCGGGGGGACAGGCACGCAGTATTTT

j_gene: TRBJ2-3
v_gene: TRBV10-3
d_gene: TRBD1
abundance: .
CDR3aa: CAITPAQGAQDTQYF
CDR3nt: TGTGCCATCACTCCGGCCCAGGGGGCGCAAGATACGCAGTATTTT

j_gene: TRBJ1-5
v_gene: TRBV7-3
d_gene: TRBD1
abundance: .
CDR3aa: CASSPGTGHNQPQHF
CDR3nt: TGTGCCAGCAGTCCCGGGACAGGGCATAATCAGCCCCAGCATTTT

j_gene: TRBJ2-2
v_gene: TRBV3-1/TRBV3-2
d_gene: .
abundance: .
CDR3aa: CASSQTLLNTGELFF
CDR3nt: TGTGCCAGCAGCCAGACACTCTTGAACACCGGGGAGCTGTTTTTT

j_gene: TRBJ2-5
v_gene: TRBV7-3
d_gene: TRBD2
abundance: .
CDR3aa: CASSFSGGETQYF
CDR3nt: TGTGCCAGCAGCTTCTCGGGGGGAGAGACCCAGTACTTC

j_gene: TRBJ2-7
v_gene: TRBV5-1
d_gene: .
abundance: .
CDR3aa: CASSPQRSSYEQYF
CDR3nt: TGCGCCAGCAGCCCTCAAAGGAGCTCCTACGAGCAGTACTTC

j_gene: TRBJ1-2
v_gene: TRBV24-1
d_gene: TRBD1
abundance: .
CDR3aa: CATSDLPNTQGLGVYTF
CDR3nt: TGTGCCACCAGTGATTTGCCCAATACACAGGGGTTAGGGGTCTACACCTTC

j_gene: TRBJ2-5
v_gene: TRBV5-1
d_gene: .
abundance: .
CDR3aa: CASSLGAQETQYF
CDR3nt: TGCGCCAGCAGCTTGGGAGCCCAAGAGACCCAGTACTTC

j_gene: TRBJ2-1
v_gene: TRBV6-5
d_gene: TRBD2
abundance: .
CDR3aa: CASSLSGSSYNEQFF
CDR3nt: TGTGCCAGCAGTTTAAGCGGGAGCTCCTACAATGAGCAGTTCTTC

j_gene: TRBJ1-1
v_gene: TRBV25-1
d_gene: TRBD1
abundance: .
CDR3aa: CASSVGDRGGFRSEAFF
CDR3nt: TGTGCCAGCAGTGTAGGAGACAGGGGCGGATTCAGGTCTGAAGCTTTCTTT

j_gene: TRBJ2-2
v_gene: TRBV19
d_gene: .
abundance: .
CDR3aa: CASRDGGRTGELFF
CDR3nt: TGTGCCAGTAGGGACGGAGGTCGGACCGGGGAGCTGTTTTTT

j_gene: TRBJ2-2
v_gene: TRBV6-2/TRBV6-3
d_gene: .
abundance: .
CDR3aa: CASSYWLEGTGELFF
CDR3nt: TGTGCCAGCAGTTACTGGCTAGAAGGCACCGGGGAGCTGTTTTTT

j_gene: TRBJ1-2
v_gene: TRBV30
d_gene: .
abundance: .
CDR3aa: CVTGIPNYGYTF
CDR3nt: TGTGTCACAGGGATACCTAACTATGGCTACACCTTC

j_gene: TRBJ2-7
v_gene: TRBV10-1
d_gene: TRBD1
abundance: .
CDR3aa: CASSPRGFDEQYF
CDR3nt: TGCGCCAGCAGCCCCAGGGGGTTCGACGAGCAGTACTTC

j_gene: TRBJ1-5
v_gene: TRBV27
d_gene: .
abundance: .
CDR3aa: CASRSGVHQPQHF
CDR3nt: TGTGCCAGCCGTTCAGGGGTTCATCAGCCCCAGCATTTT

j_gene: TRBJ1-1
v_gene: TRBV7-2
d_gene: .
abundance: .
CDR3aa: CASSSRTMNTEAFF
CDR3nt: TGTGCCAGCAGCTCCAGGACAATGAACACTGAAGCTTTCTTT

j_gene: TRBJ2-1
v_gene: TRBV21-1
d_gene: .
abundance: .
CDR3aa: CASSKALRKTTTGNEQFF
CDR3nt: TGTGCCAGCAGCAAAGCGCTCCGAAAAACTACAACGGGGAATGAGCAGTTCTTC

j_gene: TRBJ2-3
v_gene: TRBV9
d_gene: .
abundance: .
CDR3aa: CASSPAGTDTQYF
CDR3nt: TGTGCCAGCAGCCCGGCAGGGACAGATACGCAGTATTTT

j_gene: TRBJ2-4
v_gene: TRBV30
d_gene: TRBD2
abundance: once
CDR3aa: CAWSPLAGVKNIQYF
CDR3nt: TGTGCCTGGAGTCCGCTAGCGGGAGTCAAAAACATTCAGTACTTC

j_gene: TRBJ1-2
v_gene: TRBV4-3
d_gene: TRBD1
abundance: .
CDR3aa: CASSQVTGQGIKEF
CDR3nt: TGCGCCAGCAGCCAAGTCACTGGACAGGGAATTAAAGAGTTC

j_gene: TRBJ2-5
v_gene: TRBV25-1
d_gene: .
abundance: few
CDR3aa: CASSGQGSQETQYF
CDR3nt: TGTGCCAGCAGTGGGCAGGGGAGTCAAGAGACCCAGTACTTC

j_gene: TRBJ2-1
v_gene: TRBV4-3
d_gene: TRBD2
abundance: .
CDR3aa: CASSHSGSWDEQFF
CDR3nt: TGCGCCAGCAGCCATAGCGGGAGTTGGGATGAGCAGTTCTTC

j_gene: TRBJ2-3
v_gene: TRBV11-2
d_gene: TRBD2
abundance: .
CDR3aa: CASSPRVAGGLDTQYF
CDR3nt: TGTGCCAGCAGCCCTAGGGTAGCGGGGGGTTTAGATACGCAGTATTTT

j_gene: TRBJ2-7
v_gene: TRBV6-5
d_gene: TRBD2
abundance: .
CDR3aa: CASSTSGGFLGEQYF
CDR3nt: TGTGCCAGCAGCACTAGCGGGGGGTTCCTTGGGGAGCAGTACTTC

j_gene: TRBJ2-7
v_gene: TRBV21-1
d_gene: .
abundance: .
CDR3aa: CASSKAPRQMSSYEQYF
CDR3nt: TGTGCCAGCAGCAAAGCTCCTAGACAGATGAGCTCCTACGAGCAGTACTTC

j_gene: TRBJ2-2
v_gene: TRBV29-1
d_gene: .
abundance: .
CDR3aa: CSVGRSGPTGELFF
CDR3nt: TGCAGCGTTGGGAGGAGCGGTCCCACCGGGGAGCTGTTTTTT

j_gene: TRBJ1-1
v_gene: TRBV5-1
d_gene: .
abundance: .
CDR3aa: CASSLVQLNTEAFF
CDR3nt: TGCGCCAGCAGCTTGGTGCAGTTGAACACTGAAGCTTTCTTT